This paragraph reports one TCR beta chain. Its specificity is unknown. The V end was cut by 7 bases, the J end by 7 bases, with 16 bases between. The V gene's germline CDR1 is SEHNR and CDR2 FQNEAQ (reference sequence). This CDR3 has 13 residues. RNA fractions of 10%, 30% or 50% and about 18,000 to 1,000,000 sorted cells were the source of naive CD8 libraries. Sorting selected naive CD8 T cells with a CD8+CD4-CCR7+CD45RA+ phenotype. This record belongs to a study of molecular identifiers for immune sequencing clone quantification. Study-wide points: Clones above 20 RNA copies contained over 97% of effector molecules and under 1% of naive molecules.

Previously described methods and listed TCR primers produced bulk TCR libraries. A single record per CDR3 protein comes from TCRdb applying MiXCR to the PCR reads. The table lists approximately 500,000 distinct CDR3 sequences, roughly 24% of them singletons, with approximately 0.8% in the top ten. The receptor was derived from a human donor in good health. Some libraries in this study had Jurkat cell RNA spiked in. Input material: naive CD8+ T cells from blood, with Jurkat cell RNA spiked in. Noted subset: FACS-sorted CD8+CD4-CCR7+CD45RA+ naive T cells. This chain links TRBV7-9 with TRBJ2-5; D unclear. CDR3 protein: CASTPQGGATQYF. The CDR3 DNA is TGTGCCAGCACCCCACAAGGTGGAGCGACCCAGTACTTC. Supplemented by reference TRBV7-9 and TRBJ2-5, the full variable domain reads DTGVSQNPRHKITKRGQNVTFRCDPISEHNRLYWYRQTLGQGPEFLTYFQNEAQLEKSRLLSDRFSAERPKGSFSTLEIQRTEQGDSAMYLCASTPQGGATQYFGPGTRLLVL.